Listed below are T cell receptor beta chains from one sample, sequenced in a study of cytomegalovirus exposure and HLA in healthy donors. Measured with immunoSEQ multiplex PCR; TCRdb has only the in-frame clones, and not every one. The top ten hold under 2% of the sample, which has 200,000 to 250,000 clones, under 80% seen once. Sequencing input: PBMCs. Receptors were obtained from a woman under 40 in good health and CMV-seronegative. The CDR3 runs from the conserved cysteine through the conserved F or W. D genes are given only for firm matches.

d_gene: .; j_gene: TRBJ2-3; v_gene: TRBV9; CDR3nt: TGTGCCAGCAGCGTAAGTATGTGGGGAGACTCGCTGGATACGCAGTATTTT; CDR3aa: CASSVSMWGDSLDTQYF
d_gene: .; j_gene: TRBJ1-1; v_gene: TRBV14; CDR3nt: TGTGCCAGCAGCCTACAGGAGAACACTGAAGCTTTCTTT; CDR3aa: CASSLQENTEAFF
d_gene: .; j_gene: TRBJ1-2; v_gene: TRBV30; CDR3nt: TGTGCCTGGAGCCTAGGGGGAGAAAATGGCTACACCTTC; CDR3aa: CAWSLGGENGYTF
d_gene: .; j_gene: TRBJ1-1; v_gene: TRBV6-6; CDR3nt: TGTGCCAGCACCGACACAGGGAACACTGAAGCTTTCTTT; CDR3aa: CASTDTGNTEAFF
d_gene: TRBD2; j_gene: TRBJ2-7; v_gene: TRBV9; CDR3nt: TGTGCCAGCAGCCCCGGACTAGCGGGAGTGCACGAGCAGTACTTC; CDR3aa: CASSPGLAGVHEQYF
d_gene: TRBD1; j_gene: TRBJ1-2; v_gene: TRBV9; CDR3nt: TGTTCCAGCCGTAGGAAGACAGGGGGAGGCTATGGCTACACCTTC; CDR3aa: CSSRRKTGGGYGYTF
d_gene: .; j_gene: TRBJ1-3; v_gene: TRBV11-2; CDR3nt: TGTGCCAGCAGCGCCAGCTCTGGAAACACCATATATTTT; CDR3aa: CASSASSGNTIYF
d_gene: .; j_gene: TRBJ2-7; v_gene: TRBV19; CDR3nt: TGTGCCAGTAGTATAGATCAGGGCAGCTACGAGCAGTACTTC; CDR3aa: CASSIDQGSYEQYF
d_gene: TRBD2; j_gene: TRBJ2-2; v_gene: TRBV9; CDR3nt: TGTGCCAGCAGCCTGGGACTAGCGGCCGACACCGGGGAGCTGTTTTTT; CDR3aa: CASSLGLAADTGELFF
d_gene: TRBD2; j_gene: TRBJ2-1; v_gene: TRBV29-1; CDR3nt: TGCAGCGTTGAACCATGGGGCGGGGGAAGCTCCTACAATGAGCAGTTCTTC; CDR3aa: CSVEPWGGGSSYNEQFF
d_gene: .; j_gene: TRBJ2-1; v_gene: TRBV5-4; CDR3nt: TGTGCCAGCAGCCAAGAACGCGTGGACAATGAGCAGTTCTTC; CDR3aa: CASSQERVDNEQFF